These 28 T cell receptor beta chains originate from one sample sequenced in a study of cytomegalovirus exposure and HLA in healthy donors (dated by TCRdb to 2015 to 2018). Preparation of the library involved the immunoSEQ multiplex PCR assay. The multiplex PCR relied on a mix of 60 forward primers for TCR Vbeta segments and 13 reverse primers for TCR Jbeta segments. TCRdb retrieved this table from immuneACCESS and kept in-frame rearrangements only. Not all clones are present; in checked studies, unresolved V genes account for under half, and no reason is known for the remainder. The sample records approximately 110,000 clones, around 67% of which are singletons. The ten largest clonotypes hold around 5% of the sample. Sequenced material: PBMCs. The receptors stem from a man aged 55 to 70 in good health and CMV-seropositive.

The rearrangement joins TRBV2 to TRBJ2-3; 13 bases align to TRBD2. After removal of 4 bases from V and 6 bases from J, the junction contained 4 bases not matched to a gene. Germline CDR1 and CDR2: SNHLY and FYNNEI. The CDR3 sequence is 15 residues long. This CDR3 reads CASSVGLAGSDTQYF. As DNA, the CDR3 is TGTGCCAGCAGTGTGGGACTAGCGGGGTCGGATACGCAGTATTTT.

The chain employs TRBV28 and TRBJ2-3; maybe TRBD2 (7 bases). Germline values: CDR1 MDHEN, CDR2 SYDVKM. Trimming pared 6 bases from V and 2 bases from J, leaving 12 bases between. The CDR3 has 14 residues. The CDR3 protein is CASRPGGLTDTQYF. The CDR3, as DNA: TGTGCCAGCAGGCCCGGGGGGCTCACAGATACGCAGTATTTT.

The chain has TRBV5-8 and TRBJ1-5; 8 nucleotides line up with TRBD1. V trimming: 4 bases; J trimming: 4 bases; junction bases outside the gene matches: 7. Germline V gene lookup returns CDR1 SGHTS and CDR2 YDEGEE. The CDR3 is made up of 15 amino acids. This CDR3 is CASSPLDRENQPQHF. The CDR3 nucleotides are TGTGCCAGCAGCCCACTGGACAGGGAAAATCAGCCCCAGCATTTT.

This clone was recorded only once. The CDR3 nucleotides read TGTGCCAGCAGTTTGGGTACCCTCGGGCAGCGGAGATACGAGCAGTACTTC. Protein sequence: CASSLGTLGQRRYEQYF. This rearrangement joins TRBV28 to TRBJ2-7, with D perhaps TRBD2 (5 bases). In germline, CDR1 is MDHEN, CDR2 SYDVKM. This CDR3 is 17 amino acids long. V dropped 3 bases and J dropped 4 bases, with 22 bases sitting between them.

This clone has more than one count but fewer than ten. This chain uses TRBV25-1 with TRBJ1-1; perhaps TRBD1 as D (5 bases). Germline CDR1 MGHDK, CDR2 SYGVNS. Between the trimmed V and J ends, which lost 2 bases and 11 bases, there was a span of 12 bases. This CDR3 has 12 residues. In DNA, the CDR3 is TGTGCCAGCAGTGAAGGGGGGGTTAGGGCTTTCTTT. It codes for CASSEGGVRAFF.

The CDR3 loop reads CASSFNRWSETQYF. CDR3 nucleotide sequence: TGTGCCAGCAGCTTCAACAGGTGGTCAGAGACCCAGTACTTC. V usage is TRBV11-1 and J usage is TRBJ2-5; tentative D call: TRBD1 (5 bases). V lost 3 bases and J lost 4, with 12 bases in between. The germline CDR1 and CDR2 sequences are SGHAT and FQDESV (reference sequence). The CDR3 is 14 residues long. Together with reference TRBV11-1 and TRBJ2-5, the CDR3 gives the full variable domain: EAEVAQSPRYKITEKSQAVAFWCDPISGHATLYWYRQILGQGPELLVQFQDESVVDDSQLPKDRFSAERLKGVDSTLKIQPAELGDSAMYLCASSFNRWSETQYFGPGTRLLVL.

V gene TRBV9 combines with J gene TRBJ1-2, with no clear D. V dropped 3 bases and J dropped 3 bases, with 15 bases sitting between them. Germline V gene sequence: CDR1 SGDLS, CDR2 YYNGEE. CDR3 length equals 15 residues. This chain's CDR3 is CASSAGIGTYYGYTF. The CDR3 DNA follows: TGTGCCAGCAGCGCAGGAATCGGCACCTACTATGGCTACACCTTC. Variable domain in full (rest from reference TRBV9 and TRBJ1-2): DSGVTQTPKHLITATGQRVTLRCSPRSGDLSVYWYQQSLDQGLQFLIQYYNGEERAKGNILERFSAQQFPDLHSELNLSSLELGDSALYFCASSAGIGTYYGYTFGSGTRLTVV.

This clone occurred a few times. The genes are TRBV5-4 and TRBJ1-3, with D tentatively TRBD1 (5 bases). CDR3 length: 14 residues. The germline gives CDR1 SGHNT, CDR2 YYREEE (reference sequence). Trimming took off 0 bases at V and 2 bases at J, with 6 bases between the two ends. CDR3 sequence: CASSLAGPGNTIYF. In DNA form, the CDR3 reads TGTGCCAGCAGCTTGGCAGGGCCTGGAAACACCATATATTTT. Variable domain in full (rest from reference TRBV5-4 and TRBJ1-3): ETGVTQSPTHLIKTRGQQVTLRCSSQSGHNTVSWYQQALGQGPQFIFQYYREEENGRGNFPPRFSGLQFPNYSSELNVNALELDDSALYLCASSLAGPGNTIYFGEGSWLTVV.

The genes are TRBV7-3 and TRBJ2-6; 7 bases are shared with TRBD1. The V gene end was trimmed by 5 bases and the J gene end by 0 bases; junction bases not matched to a gene: 7. There are 17 residues in the CDR3. Germline loops: CDR1 SGHTA, CDR2 FQGTGA. CDR3 sequence: CASSLQGVISGANVLTF. CDR3 sequence (DNA): TGTGCCAGCAGCCTCCAGGGGGTCATCTCTGGGGCCAACGTCCTGACTTTC.

V is TRBV29-1 and J is TRBJ1-2; TRBD1 matches at 7 bases. The CDR3 runs to 14 residues. Germline V gene sequence: CDR1 SQVTM, CDR2 ANQGSEA. Trimming at V came to 6 bases and at J to 4 bases, leaving 11 bases not matched to a gene. CDR3 loop: CSVRPGTELYGYTF. DNA of the CDR3: TGCAGCGTGCGACCCGGGACAGAACTCTATGGCTACACCTTC.

This chain connects TRBV6-5 to TRBJ1-2, with TRBD1 matching over 7 bases. V lost 5 bases to trimming and J lost 8 bases; unmatched junction nucleotides: 8. The CDR3 has 13 residues. Germline V lookup: CDR1 MNHEY, CDR2 SVGAGI. Here the CDR3 reads CASSPDRARGYTF. The CDR3 DNA reads TGTGCCAGCAGTCCCGACAGGGCGCGGGGCTACACCTTC.

The chain couples TRBV2 to TRBJ2-3, with TRBD2 matching 7 bases. The V gene's germline CDR1 is SNHLY and CDR2 FYNNEI. The CDR3 runs 12 residues. J was trimmed by 1 base and V by 8 bases; bases with no gene match: 0. The CDR3 coding sequence is TGTGCCAGCCGGGGGGGCACAGATACGCAGTATTTT. As protein: CASRGGTDTQYF. The full variable domain, its missing parts supplied by reference TRBV2 and TRBJ2-3, is EPEVTQTPSHQVTQMGQEVILRCVPISNHLYFYWYRQILGQKVEFLVSFYNNEISEKSEIFDDQFSVERPDGSNFTLKIRSTKLEDSAMYFCASRGGTDTQYFGPGTRLTVL.

The J gene is TRBJ2-7, the V gene TRBV5-4; tentative D call: TRBD1 (5 bases). Germline V lookup: CDR1 SGHNT, CDR2 YYREEE (reference sequence). Trimming shortened V by 0 bases and J by 5 bases, and 15 bases separated the two germline ends. There are 15 residues in the CDR3. As DNA, the CDR3 is TGTGCCAGCAGCTTGGCGGTGGGGAAGGGGAACGAGCAGTACTTC. Encoded protein: CASSLAVGKGNEQYF.

The chain couples TRBV4-1 to TRBJ2-2; D is undetermined. Germline V CDR1 and CDR2: MGHRA, YSYEKL. V was clipped by 1 base and J by 3 bases, with 15 bases between them. The CDR3 has 17 residues. The CDR3 here is CASSQGVSNFDTGELFF. CDR3 nucleotide sequence: TGCGCCAGCAGCCAAGGCGTGTCCAATTTCGACACCGGGGAGCTGTTTTTT.

This chain connects TRBV13 to TRBJ2-1; D is perhaps TRBD2 (6 bases). This CDR3 comprises 17 residues. Germline values: CDR1 PRHDT, CDR2 FYEKMQ (reference sequence). Trimming pared 5 bases from V and 1 base from J, leaving 18 bases between. The CDR3 reads CASSLTSLALSYNEQFF. The CDR3 coding sequence is TGTGCCAGCAGCCTCACATCTCTAGCGCTTTCCTACAATGAGCAGTTCTTC.

The J gene is TRBJ1-5, the V gene TRBV19; 8 positions match TRBD1. V dropped 4 bases and J dropped 7; count of bases not matched to a gene: 6. Germline V lookup: CDR1 LNHDA, CDR2 SQIVND (reference sequence). CDR3 length: 14 residues. The CDR3 loop reads CASSNTGGQQPQHF. The CDR3 bases are TGTGCCAGTAGTAACACAGGGGGTCAACAGCCCCAGCATTTT.

The chain joins TRBV5-4 to TRBJ1-4; 7 positions match TRBD1. The CDR3 has 15 residues. Germline assignment: CDR1 SGHNT and CDR2 YYREEE (reference sequence). The J segment lost 6 bases and the V segment lost 4 bases, leaving 9 bases of the junction unmatched. CDR3 sequence reads: CASSRTGQPHEKLFF. CDR3 nucleotides: TGTGCCAGCAGCCGTACGGGACAGCCTCATGAAAAACTGTTTTTT.

The chain carries TRBV19 and TRBJ1-5, with no clear D. The CDR3 length is 13 residues. V was clipped by 3 bases and J by 0 bases, with 3 bases between them. CDR1 is LNHDA and CDR2 is SQIVND in the germline V gene (reference sequence). CDR3 amino acids: CASSISSNQPQHF. CDR3 DNA: TGTGCCAGTAGTATTAGTAGCAATCAGCCCCAGCATTTT.

The V and J genes are TRBV19 and TRBJ1-2, with 11 positions matching TRBD1. Germline V gives CDR1 LNHDA, CDR2 SQIVND (reference sequence). Trimming cost V 10 bases and J 4 bases; bases outside gene matches: 8. CDR3 length: 14 residues. In DNA form, the CDR3 reads TGTGCCACCACGGACAGGGGGCGACTCTATGGCTACACCTTC. This sequence encodes CATTDRGRLYGYTF.

This clone appeared a few times. The chain combines TRBV4-1 with TRBJ2-2, with D perhaps matching TRBD2 (5 bases). V was shortened by 3 bases and J by 1 base, with 15 bases between the two germline ends. Germline V CDR1 and CDR2: MGHRA, YSYEKL. The CDR3 sequence is 17 residues long. The CDR3: CASSHALGLMNTGELFF. CDR3 nucleotides: TGCGCCAGCAGCCATGCTCTCGGACTTATGAACACCGGGGAGCTGTTTTTT.

This sequence joins TRBV5-4 and TRBJ2-3, with 12 bases matching TRBD2. J lost 0 bases, V lost 1 base, and 3 bases had no gene match. The CDR3 covers 17 residues. Germline CDR1 reads SGHNT; CDR2 reads YYREEE (reference sequence). In nucleotides, the CDR3 is TGTGCCAGCAGCTTGAAACTAGCGGGAGGTAGCACAGATACGCAGTATTTT. This gives the protein CASSLKLAGGSTDTQYF.

V and J are TRBV5-8 and TRBJ2-1; no clear D. Trimming cost V 0 bases and J 8 bases, with 6 bases left between them. CDR3 length: 12 residues. Germline-derived CDR1 and CDR2 are SGHTS and YDEGEE. In DNA, the CDR3 is TGTGCCAGCAGCTTGGCTGAGGATGAGCAGTTCTTC. It translates to CASSLAEDEQFF.

V is TRBV7-3 and J is TRBJ2-3, with D perhaps TRBD2 (6 bases). CDR3 length equals 15 residues. The germline gives CDR1 SGHTA, CDR2 FQGTGA. Trimming left V 2 bases short and J 0 bases short, with 9 bases between. The CDR3 nucleotides are TGTGCCAGCAGCTTATACGGGGGAAGCACAGATACGCAGTATTTT. Protein: CASSLYGGSTDTQYF.

This clone was detected only once. The CDR3 sequence is CASSRGQDYEQYF. Here the CDR3 DNA reads TGTGCCAGTAGTAGAGGACAGGATTACGAGCAGTACTTC. The chain has TRBV19 and TRBJ2-7; 7 nucleotides agree with TRBD1. The CDR3 length is 13 residues. From germline, CDR1 is LNHDA and CDR2 SQIVND (reference sequence). V shed 4 bases, J shed 4 bases, and the junction held 4 bases outside the gene matches.

The chain links TRBV5-1 to TRBJ2-3, with a possible D match to TRBD1 (6 bases). The CDR3 sequence is 18 residues long. The germline V gene encodes CDR1 SGHRS and CDR2 YFSETQ. Trimming removed 0 bases from V and 2 bases from J, with 19 bases in between. The chain's CDR3 is CASSLDFLGTTFTDTQYF. CDR3 DNA: TGCGCCAGCAGCTTGGATTTTTTAGGGACAACATTCACAGATACGCAGTATTTT.

In its sample, this clone was seen once. This rearrangement joins TRBV2 to TRBJ1-6; D is possibly TRBD1 (6 bases). The germline CDR1 and CDR2 sequences are SNHLY and FYNNEI. V lost 8 bases and J lost 7, with 15 bases in between. The CDR3 has 14 residues. The DNA for the CDR3 is TGTGCCAGCGCCATCACAGGGTCCAATTCACCCCTCCACTTT. Translation: CASAITGSNSPLHF. Supplemented by reference TRBV2 and TRBJ1-6, the full variable domain reads EPEVTQTPSHQVTQMGQEVILRCVPISNHLYFYWYRQILGQKVEFLVSFYNNEISEKSEIFDDQFSVERPDGSNFTLKIRSTKLEDSAMYFCASAITGSNSPLHFGNGTRLTVT.

This chain connects TRBV10-1 to TRBJ2-2; 10 bases fit TRBD1. Trimming took 4 bases from V and 1 from J; bases not matched to a gene: 9. This CDR3 has 18 residues. Germline V gene lookup returns CDR1 WNHNN and CDR2 SYGVQD (reference sequence). The CDR3 here is CASSGPGTGELNTGELFF. The CDR3 DNA is TGCGCCAGCAGTGGGCCCGGGACAGGGGAGTTGAACACCGGGGAGCTGTTTTTT.

V and J are TRBV7-2 and TRBJ2-7; 7 bases fit TRBD1. CDR3 size: 14 residues. The germline V gene has CDR1 SGHTA and CDR2 FQGNSA. With V trimmed by 5 bases and J by 1 base, 5 bases remained unmatched. As DNA, the CDR3 is TGTGCCAGCAGCATGGACAGGCAATCCTACGAGCAGTACTTC. It encodes CASSMDRQSYEQYF.